A single sample is the source of the 23 T cell receptor beta chains below, sequenced in a study of blood T cells in healthy people across ages. Sample-barcoded 5' priming and a J-beta primer mix drove a second PCR of roughly 7 to 11 cycles. TCRdb independently ran MiXCR on the 5' RACE reads; one entry per CDR3 protein. Among around 1.5 million distinct CDR3 sequences listed, around 42% were seen once. The sample taken for sequencing was blood. The receptors originated from a young woman in good health.

This clonotype has more than one count but fewer than ten. The V and J genes are TRBV7-2 and TRBJ2-7, with D perhaps matching TRBD2 (5 bases). Trimming removed 5 bases at V and 3 bases at J, with 23 bases between. This CDR3 region has 17 residues. The germline CDR1 and CDR2 sequences are SGHTA and FQGNSA. The CDR3 reads CASSPSYRTRRNYEQYF. The DNA of the CDR3 is TGTGCCAGCAGCCCCAGCTATAGGACTCGCAGGAACTACGAGCAGTACTTC.

CDR3 in DNA: TGTGCCTGGAGTCTGACAGACTATGAGCAGTACTTC. This gives the protein CAWSLTDYEQYF. This rearrangement joins TRBV30 to TRBJ2-7; D possibly uses TRBD1 or TRBD2 (5 bases each). Trimming pared 2 bases from V and 7 bases from J, leaving 12 bases between. CDR3 length: 12 residues. Germline values: CDR1 GTSNPN, CDR2 SVGIG (reference sequence).

This clonotype was picked up a small number of times. The chain joins TRBV18 to TRBJ2-7, with D perhaps matching TRBD2 (6 bases). The V and J ends lost 3 bases and 4 bases respectively, with 13 bases between them. This CDR3 comprises 14 residues. The germline gives CDR1 KGHSH, CDR2 LQKENI. The CDR3 coding sequence is TGTGCCAGCTCACCGTGGGGGGAACCATACGAGCAGTACTTC. It yields the protein CASSPWGEPYEQYF.

The CDR3 sequence is CATSDLRASGYNEQFF. CDR3 DNA sequence: TGTGCCACCAGTGATTTGCGGGCTAGCGGGTACAATGAGCAGTTCTTC. The chain recombines TRBV24-1 with TRBJ2-1; 8 bases agree with TRBD2. Germline values: CDR1 KGHDR, CDR2 SFDVKD. Trimming removed 0 bases from V and 4 bases from J; junction bases left unmatched: 4. CDR3 length: 16 residues.

The V call is TRBV13, the J call TRBJ2-5; 8 positions agree with TRBD1. Gene TRBJ2-7 matches the end of the DNA better, so the J call may be wrong. This CDR3 contains 16 residues. Germline V gene lookup returns CDR1 PRHDT and CDR2 FYEKMQ (reference sequence). The CDR3 sequence is CASSVSGDRTPYEQYF. The CDR3 bases are TGTGCCAGCAGCGTCTCCGGGGACAGGACTCCTTACGAGCAGTACTTC.

This clonotype was detected only once. V gene TRBV6-6 combines with J gene TRBJ2-7, with D unresolved. Trimming pared 2 bases from V and 4 bases from J, leaving 12 bases between. There are 14 residues in the CDR3. Germline V gene sequence: CDR1 MNHNY, CDR2 SVGAGI (reference sequence). CDR3: CASSYTPPTYEQYF. The CDR3, as DNA: TGTGCCAGCAGTTACACCCCGCCCACATACGAGCAGTACTTC.

This clonotype was seen once. This sequence joins TRBV7-9 and TRBJ1-4; 8 bases are a match to TRBD1. In germline, CDR1 is SEHNR, CDR2 FQNEAQ (reference sequence). Trimming removed 8 bases from V and 10 bases from J; junction bases left unmatched: 18. This CDR3 contains 16 residues. The CDR3 loop is CASPERSGGGLGKLFF. The CDR3 DNA sequence: TGTGCCAGCCCTGAGCGTTCAGGGGGCGGGTTAGGAAAACTGTTTTTT.

The table lists this clonotype with a few counts. The V call is TRBV15, the J call TRBJ2-7, with D perhaps TRBD1 or TRBD2 (5 bases each). Germline loops: CDR1 LNHNV, CDR2 YYDKDF (reference sequence). V dropped 1 base and J dropped 0 bases, with 13 bases sitting between them. The CDR3 has 16 residues. In nucleotides, the CDR3 is TGTGCCACCAGCAGAGGAGGGACGAAAAGCTCCTACGAGCAGTACTTC. The encoded protein is CATSRGGTKSSYEQYF. Full variable domain (missing parts from reference TRBV15 and TRBJ2-7): DAMVIQNPRYQVTQFGKPVTLSCSQTLNHNVMYWYQQKSSQAPKLLFHYYDKDFNNEADTPDNFQSRRPNTSFCFLDIRSPGLGDTAMYLCATSRGGTKSSYEQYFGPGTRLTVT.

In its sample, this clonotype was seen a few times. The V call is TRBV4-1, the J call TRBJ2-5; D remains unclear. Germline V gene lookup returns CDR1 MGHRA and CDR2 YSYEKL. The CDR3 loop spans 16 amino acids. The ends were cut back, 0 bases at V and 0 bases at J, with 11 bases in the middle. In DNA, the CDR3 is TGCGCCAGCAGCCAAGATCTTGAAGGACACCAAGAGACCCAGTACTTC. Protein product: CASSQDLEGHQETQYF.

In its sample, this clonotype was seen a few times. V gene TRBV7-8 combines with J gene TRBJ2-7; 7 positions match TRBD2. The CDR3 length is 14 residues. The V segment lost 1 base and the J segment 10 bases; nucleotides outside the gene matches: 10. The germline V gene encodes CDR1 SGHVS and CDR2 FQNEAQ. This CDR3 reads CASSLEAGRETQYF. The CDR3 nucleotides read TGTGCCAGCAGCTTAGAGGCAGGGAGGGAAACCCAGTACTTC.

The chain has TRBV6-4 and TRBJ2-2; D ambiguous. Germline CDR1 MRHNA, CDR2 SNTAGT. V lost 11 bases, J lost 2 bases, and 9 bases lay in between. The CDR3 has 12 amino acids. The CDR3 region has the DNA TGTGCCGACGGCACCAACACCGGGGAGCTGTTTTTT. This sequence encodes CADGTNTGELFF.

The V call is TRBV30, the J call TRBJ1-2; 7 bases match TRBD1. V shed 1 base, J shed 4 bases, and the junction held 3 bases outside the gene matches. The CDR3 is made up of 13 amino acids. The V gene's germline CDR1 is GTSNPN and CDR2 SVGIG (reference sequence). DNA of the CDR3: TGTGCCTGGAGTGCCCGACAGGGCTATGGCTACACCTTC. Translating it yields CAWSARQGYGYTF. Complete variable domain (other parts from reference TRBV30 and TRBJ1-2): SQTIHQWPATLVQPVGSPLSLECTVEGTSNPNLYWYRQAAGRGLQLLFYSVGIGQISSEVPQNLSASRPQDRQFILSSKKLLLSDSGFYLCAWSARQGYGYTFGSGTRLTVV.

This clonotype was seen once. The genes are TRBV6-1 and TRBJ1-2; TRBD1 matches at 7 bases. Germline-derived CDR1 and CDR2 are MNHNS and SASEGT. V was pared by 5 bases and J by 0 bases, with 6 bases of the junction left unmatched. There are 15 residues in the CDR3. In nucleotides, the CDR3 is TGTGCCAGCAGTCGAACAGGGACAGCTAACTATGGCTACACCTTC. Translated: CASSRTGTANYGYTF.

V usage is TRBV20-1 and J usage is TRBJ1-2, with a weak D call TRBD1 (6 bases). Looked up from germline, CDR1 is DFQATT and CDR2 is SNEGSKA (reference sequence). This CDR3 contains 15 residues. The V and J ends lost 3 bases and 7 bases respectively, with 21 bases between them. CDR3 in amino acids: CSASQRGAVRSGYTF. CDR3 DNA sequence: TGCAGTGCTAGCCAGAGGGGGGCGGTAAGGTCTGGCTACACCTTC.

This clonotype was observed a single time. The CDR3 reads CASSGGISEQFF. The CDR3 DNA follows: TGTGCCAGCAGTGGGGGCATCAGTGAGCAGTTCTTC. The chain links TRBV9 to TRBJ2-1, with a possible D match to TRBD1 (6 bases). Trimming shortened V by 5 bases and J by 9 bases, and 12 bases separated the two germline ends. Germline V gene lookup returns CDR1 SGDLS and CDR2 YYNGEE. This CDR3 is 12 amino acids long.

The CDR3 sequence is CASSFSGAGQPQHF. CDR3 nucleotide sequence: TGTGCCAGCAGTTTTTCAGGGGCAGGTCAGCCCCAGCATTTT. The rearrangement joins TRBV12-3 or TRBV12-4 to TRBJ1-5, with D tentatively TRBD1 (6 bases). The CDR3 has 14 amino acids. The V and J ends lost 3 bases and 6 bases respectively, with 12 bases between them.

The chain couples TRBV3-1 to TRBJ1-4, with 7 bases fitting TRBD1. In germline, CDR1 is LGHDT, CDR2 YNNKEL (reference sequence). Unmatched junction bases numbered 9, after V lost 6 bases and J lost 5 bases. The CDR3 loop spans 15 amino acids. The CDR3 loop is CASRPGTAYNEKLFF. CDR3 bases: TGTGCCAGCAGACCCGGGACAGCATACAATGAAAAACTGTTTTTT.

The rearrangement links TRBV2 to TRBJ2-7; D gene uncertain. V was pared by 3 bases and J by 5 bases, with 8 bases between. Per germline, CDR1 SNHLY and CDR2 FYNNEI. The CDR3 is 12 residues long. The CDR3 here is CASSEEIHEQYF. The CDR3 region has the DNA TGTGCCAGCAGTGAGGAGATCCACGAGCAGTACTTC.

Only a few counts were recorded for this clonotype. This chain links TRBV4-1 with TRBJ2-7, with 9 bases matching TRBD2. Germline-derived CDR1 and CDR2 are MGHRA and YSYEKL. The CDR3 runs to 15 residues. V was pared by 4 bases and J by 4 bases, with 8 bases of the junction left unmatched. The CDR3 nucleotides read TGCGCCAGCAGCCGAACTTCTAGCGGGATTTACGAGCAGTACTTC. Residues: CASSRTSSGIYEQYF.

The chain has TRBV2 and TRBJ1-2; TRBD1 is a possible D gene (6 bases). Per the germline V gene, CDR1 is SNHLY and CDR2 is FYNNEI. Trimming stripped 4 bases from V and 3 bases from J, with 6 bases between. This CDR3 is built from 12 residues. The CDR3 here is CASSGQDYGYTF. As DNA, the CDR3 is TGTGCCAGCAGTGGACAGGACTATGGCTACACCTTC.

The CDR3 region has the DNA TGTGCCAGCACCCAAAAGGGGCCGGGGGGACAGCCCCAGCATTTT. Amino acid sequence: CASTQKGPGGQPQHF. This chain joins TRBV12-3 or TRBV12-4 and TRBJ1-5; D is perhaps TRBD1 (5 bases). The CDR3 consists of 15 residues. V was pared by 7 bases and J by 7 bases, with 20 bases between.

The chain recombines TRBV12-3 or TRBV12-4 with TRBJ1-2; TRBD1 matches 7 bases. With V trimmed by 4 bases and J by 8 bases, 7 bases remained unmatched. The CDR3 covers 13 residues. The CDR3 nucleotides are TGTGCCAGCAGTTCGACAGGGTTGGAGGGCTACACCTTC. Protein: CASSSTGLEGYTF.

V and J are TRBV6-1 and TRBJ2-2; 8 bases are shared with TRBD2. Germline loops: CDR1 MNHNS, CDR2 SASEGT. The CDR3 runs 17 residues. The trim removed 5 bases at V and 4 bases at J, leaving 12 bases unmatched. CDR3 residues: CASSLTGAGGPTGELFF. In DNA form, the CDR3 reads TGTGCCAGCAGTCTAACGGGGGCGGGAGGTCCCACCGGGGAGCTGTTTTTT.